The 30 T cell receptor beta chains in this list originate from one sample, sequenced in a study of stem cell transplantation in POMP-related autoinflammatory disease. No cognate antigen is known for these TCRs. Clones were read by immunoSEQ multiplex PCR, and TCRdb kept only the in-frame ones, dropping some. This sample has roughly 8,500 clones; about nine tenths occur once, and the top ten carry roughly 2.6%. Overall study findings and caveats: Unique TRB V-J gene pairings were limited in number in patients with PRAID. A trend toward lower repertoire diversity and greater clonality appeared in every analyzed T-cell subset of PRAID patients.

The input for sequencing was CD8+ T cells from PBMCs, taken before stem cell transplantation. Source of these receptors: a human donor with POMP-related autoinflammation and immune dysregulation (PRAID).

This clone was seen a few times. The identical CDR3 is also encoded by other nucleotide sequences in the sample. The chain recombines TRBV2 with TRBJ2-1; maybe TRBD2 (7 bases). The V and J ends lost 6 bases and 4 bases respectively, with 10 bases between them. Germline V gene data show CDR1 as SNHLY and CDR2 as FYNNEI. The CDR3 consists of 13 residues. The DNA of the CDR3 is TGTGCCAGCAGGGGGGGGGCATACAATGAGCAGTTCTTC. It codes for CASRGGAYNEQFF.

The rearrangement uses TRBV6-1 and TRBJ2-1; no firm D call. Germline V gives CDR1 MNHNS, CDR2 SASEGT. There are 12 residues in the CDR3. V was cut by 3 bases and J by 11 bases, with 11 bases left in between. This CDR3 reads CASSDGYDQQFF. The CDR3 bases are TGTGCCAGCAGTGATGGGTACGATCAGCAGTTCTTC.

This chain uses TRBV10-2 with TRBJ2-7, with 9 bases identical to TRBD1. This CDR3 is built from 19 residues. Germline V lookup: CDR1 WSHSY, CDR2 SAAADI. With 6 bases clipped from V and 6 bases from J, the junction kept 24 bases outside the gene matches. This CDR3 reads CASRVGPGQGFSDYPEQYF. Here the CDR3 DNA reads TGCGCCAGCAGGGTGGGCCCGGGACAGGGCTTTTCCGACTACCCCGAGCAGTACTTC.

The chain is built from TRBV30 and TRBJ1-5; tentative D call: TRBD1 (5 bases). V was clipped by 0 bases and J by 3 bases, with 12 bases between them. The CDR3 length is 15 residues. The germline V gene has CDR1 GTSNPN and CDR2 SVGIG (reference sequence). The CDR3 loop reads CAWSVADTFNQPQHF. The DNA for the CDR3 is TGTGCCTGGAGTGTAGCGGACACTTTCAATCAGCCCCAGCATTTT.

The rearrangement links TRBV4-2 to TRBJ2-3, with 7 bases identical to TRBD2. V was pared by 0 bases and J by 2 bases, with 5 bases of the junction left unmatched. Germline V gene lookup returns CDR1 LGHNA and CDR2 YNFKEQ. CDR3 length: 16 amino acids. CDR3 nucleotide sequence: TGTGCCAGCAGCCAAGAGGCGAGCGGGATCACAGATACGCAGTATTTT. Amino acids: CASSQEASGITDTQYF.

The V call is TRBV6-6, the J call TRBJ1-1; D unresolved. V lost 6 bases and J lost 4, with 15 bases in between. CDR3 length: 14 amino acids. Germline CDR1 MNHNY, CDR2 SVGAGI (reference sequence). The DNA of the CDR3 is TGTGCCAGCAGCTCGGGATACTTCAGCACTGAAGCTTTCTTT. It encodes CASSSGYFSTEAFF.

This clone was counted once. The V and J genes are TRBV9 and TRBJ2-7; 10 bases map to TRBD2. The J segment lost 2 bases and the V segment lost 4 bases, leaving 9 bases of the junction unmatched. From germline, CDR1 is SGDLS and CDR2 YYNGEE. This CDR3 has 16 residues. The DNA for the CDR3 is TGTGCCAGCAGCCCAGGTGGGCTAGCGGGAGCCTACGAGCAGTACTTC. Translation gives CASSPGGLAGAYEQYF.

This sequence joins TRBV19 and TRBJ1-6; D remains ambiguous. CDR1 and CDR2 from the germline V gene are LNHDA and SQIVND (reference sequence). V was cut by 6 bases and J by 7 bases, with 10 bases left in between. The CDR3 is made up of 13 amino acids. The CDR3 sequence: CASSTFGNSPLHF. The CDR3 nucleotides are TGTGCCAGTAGCACTTTCGGGAATTCACCCCTCCACTTT.

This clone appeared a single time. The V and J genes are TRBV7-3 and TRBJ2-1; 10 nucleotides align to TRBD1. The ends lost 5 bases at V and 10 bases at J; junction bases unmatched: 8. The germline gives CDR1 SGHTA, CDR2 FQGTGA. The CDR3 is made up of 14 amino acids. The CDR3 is CASSRTGTGDEQFF. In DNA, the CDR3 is TGTGCCAGCAGCCGGACCGGGACAGGGGACGAGCAGTTCTTC.

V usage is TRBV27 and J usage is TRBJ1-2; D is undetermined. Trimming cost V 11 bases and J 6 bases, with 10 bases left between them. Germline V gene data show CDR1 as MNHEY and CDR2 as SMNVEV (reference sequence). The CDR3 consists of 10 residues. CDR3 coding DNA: TGTGCCCCTAGGAAGGATGGCTACACCTTC. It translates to CAPRKDGYTF.

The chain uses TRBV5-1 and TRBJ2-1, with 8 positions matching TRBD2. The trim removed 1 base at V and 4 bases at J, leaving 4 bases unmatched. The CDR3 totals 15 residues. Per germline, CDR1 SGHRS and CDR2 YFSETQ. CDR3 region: CASSLRSSGYNEQFF. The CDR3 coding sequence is TGCGCCAGCAGCTTGCGTTCTAGCGGGTACAATGAGCAGTTCTTC. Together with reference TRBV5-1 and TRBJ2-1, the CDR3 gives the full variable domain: KAGVTQTPRYLIKTRGQQVTLSCSPISGHRSVSWYQQTPGQGLQFLFEYFSETQRNKGNFPGRFSGRQFSNSRSEMNVSTLELGDSALYLCASSLRSSGYNEQFFGPGTRLTVL.

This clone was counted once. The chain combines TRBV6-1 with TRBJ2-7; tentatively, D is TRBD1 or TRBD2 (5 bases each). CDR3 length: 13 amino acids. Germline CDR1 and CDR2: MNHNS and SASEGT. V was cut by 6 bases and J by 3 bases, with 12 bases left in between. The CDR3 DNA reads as TGTGCCAGCAGGGCTTCGGGGCTCTACGAGCAGTACTTC. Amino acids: CASRASGLYEQYF.

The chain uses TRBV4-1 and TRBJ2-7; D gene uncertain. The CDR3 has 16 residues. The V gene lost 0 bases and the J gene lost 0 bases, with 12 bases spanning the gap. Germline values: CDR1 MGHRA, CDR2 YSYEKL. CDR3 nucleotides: TGCGCCAGCAGCCAAGATAGTTTAGGGTACTCCTACGAGCAGTACTTC. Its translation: CASSQDSLGYSYEQYF.

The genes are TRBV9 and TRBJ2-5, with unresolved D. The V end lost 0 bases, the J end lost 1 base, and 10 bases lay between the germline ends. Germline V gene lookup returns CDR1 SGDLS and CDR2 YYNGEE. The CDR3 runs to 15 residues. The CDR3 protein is CASSVVANRQETQYF. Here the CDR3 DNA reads TGTGCCAGCAGCGTAGTAGCAAATCGCCAAGAGACCCAGTACTTC.

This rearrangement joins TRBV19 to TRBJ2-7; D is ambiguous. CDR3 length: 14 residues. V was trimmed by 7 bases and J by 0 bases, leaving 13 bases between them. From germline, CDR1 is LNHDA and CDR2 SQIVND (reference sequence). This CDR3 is CASTPWIGSYEQYF. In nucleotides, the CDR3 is TGTGCCAGTACCCCTTGGATCGGCTCCTACGAGCAGTACTTC.

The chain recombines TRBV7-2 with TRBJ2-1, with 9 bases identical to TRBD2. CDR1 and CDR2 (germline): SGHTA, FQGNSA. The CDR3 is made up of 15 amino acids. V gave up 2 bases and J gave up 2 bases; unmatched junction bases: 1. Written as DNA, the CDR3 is TGTGCCAGCAGCTTAAGCGGGGGGCCCTACAATGAGCAGTTCTTC. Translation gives CASSLSGGPYNEQFF.

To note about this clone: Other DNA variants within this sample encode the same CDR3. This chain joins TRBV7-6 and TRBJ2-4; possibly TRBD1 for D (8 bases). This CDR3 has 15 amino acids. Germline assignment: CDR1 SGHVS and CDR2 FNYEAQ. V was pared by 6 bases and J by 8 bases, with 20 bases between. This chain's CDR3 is CASSNGQGAGDIQYF. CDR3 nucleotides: TGTGCCAGCAGTAACGGTCAGGGGGCGGGGGACATTCAGTACTTC. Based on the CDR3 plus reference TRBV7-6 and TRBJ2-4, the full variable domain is GAGVSQSPRYKVTKRGQDVALRCDPISGHVSLYWYRQALGQGPEFLTYFNYEAQQDKSGLPNDRFSAERPEGSISTLTIQRTEQRDSAMYRCASSNGQGAGDIQYFGAGTRLSVL.

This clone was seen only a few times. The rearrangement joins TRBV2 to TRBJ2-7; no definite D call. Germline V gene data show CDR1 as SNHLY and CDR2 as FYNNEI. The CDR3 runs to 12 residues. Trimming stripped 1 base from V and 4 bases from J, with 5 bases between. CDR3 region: CASSEGVYEQYF. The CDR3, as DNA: TGTGCCAGCAGTGAAGGGGTTTACGAGCAGTACTTC. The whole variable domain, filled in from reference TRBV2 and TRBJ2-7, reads EPEVTQTPSHQVTQMGQEVILRCVPISNHLYFYWYRQILGQKVEFLVSFYNNEISEKSEIFDDQFSVERPDGSNFTLKIRSTKLEDSAMYFCASSEGVYEQYFGPGTRLTVT.

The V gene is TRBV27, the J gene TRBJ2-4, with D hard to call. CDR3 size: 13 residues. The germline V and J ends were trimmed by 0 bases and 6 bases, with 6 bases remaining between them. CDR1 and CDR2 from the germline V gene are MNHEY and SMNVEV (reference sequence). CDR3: CASSLSPGNIQYF. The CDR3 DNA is TGTGCCAGCAGTTTATCTCCGGGAAACATTCAGTACTTC.

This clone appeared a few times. CDR3 protein: CASSEWDRVYEQYF. Here the CDR3 DNA reads TGTGCCAGCAGTGAATGGGACAGAGTCTACGAGCAGTACTTC. The J gene is TRBJ2-7, the V gene TRBV6-1; 7 bases agree with TRBD1. Trimming cost V 2 bases and J 3 bases; bases outside gene matches: 4. CDR1 MNHNS and CDR2 SASEGT come from the germline V gene. The CDR3 extends over 14 amino acids.

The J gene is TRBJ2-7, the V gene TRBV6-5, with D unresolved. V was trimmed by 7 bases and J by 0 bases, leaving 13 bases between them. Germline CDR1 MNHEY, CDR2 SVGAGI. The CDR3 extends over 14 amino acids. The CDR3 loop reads CASTPGASSYEQYF. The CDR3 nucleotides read TGTGCCAGCACCCCAGGCGCGAGCTCCTACGAGCAGTACTTC.

This chain's CDR3 is CASSDRDTEAFF. The CDR3 DNA reads as TGTGCCAGCAGTGACAGGGACACTGAAGCTTTCTTT. The chain uses TRBV6-4 and TRBJ1-1; D unresolved. The CDR3 covers 12 residues. Germline V gene lookup returns CDR1 MRHNA and CDR2 SNTAGT. Deletions cut 2 bases from V and 3 bases from J, with 4 bases between.

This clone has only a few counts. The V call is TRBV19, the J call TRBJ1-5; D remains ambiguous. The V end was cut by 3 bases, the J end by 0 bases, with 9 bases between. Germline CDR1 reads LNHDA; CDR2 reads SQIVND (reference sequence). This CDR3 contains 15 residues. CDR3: CASSMLEYSNQPQHF. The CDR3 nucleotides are TGTGCCAGTAGTATGTTAGAATATAGCAATCAGCCCCAGCATTTT.

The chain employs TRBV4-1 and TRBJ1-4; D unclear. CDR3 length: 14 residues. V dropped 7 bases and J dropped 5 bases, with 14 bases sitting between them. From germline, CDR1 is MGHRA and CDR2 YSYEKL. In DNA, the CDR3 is TGCGCCAGCAAGACAACGAGCCGAAATGAAAAACTGTTTTTT. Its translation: CASKTTSRNEKLFF.

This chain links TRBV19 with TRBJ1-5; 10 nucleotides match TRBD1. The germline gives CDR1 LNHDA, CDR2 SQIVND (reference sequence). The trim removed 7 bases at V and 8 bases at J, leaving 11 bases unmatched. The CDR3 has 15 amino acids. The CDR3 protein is CASTSTGGGYKPQHF. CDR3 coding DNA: TGTGCCAGTACCTCGACAGGGGGCGGCTATAAGCCCCAGCATTTT.

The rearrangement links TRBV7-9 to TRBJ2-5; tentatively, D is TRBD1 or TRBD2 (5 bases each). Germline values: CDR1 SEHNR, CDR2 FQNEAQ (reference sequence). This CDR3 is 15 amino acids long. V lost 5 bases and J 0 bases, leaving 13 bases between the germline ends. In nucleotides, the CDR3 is TGTGCCAGCAGCCCCCGGGACCTTTACCAAGAGACCCAGTACTTC. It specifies CASSPRDLYQETQYF.

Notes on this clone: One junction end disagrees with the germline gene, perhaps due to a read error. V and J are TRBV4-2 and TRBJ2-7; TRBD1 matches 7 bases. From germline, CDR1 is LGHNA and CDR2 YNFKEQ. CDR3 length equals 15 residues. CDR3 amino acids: CASSRRQGERYEQYF. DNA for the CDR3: TGTGCCAGTAGCCGACGACAGGGAGAACGCTACGAGCAGTACTTC.

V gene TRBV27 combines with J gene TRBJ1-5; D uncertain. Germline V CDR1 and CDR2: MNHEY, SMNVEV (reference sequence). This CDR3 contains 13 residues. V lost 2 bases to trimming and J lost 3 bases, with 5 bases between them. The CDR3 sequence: CASSLGPNQPQHF. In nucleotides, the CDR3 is TGTGCCAGCAGTTTAGGTCCCAATCAGCCCCAGCATTTT.

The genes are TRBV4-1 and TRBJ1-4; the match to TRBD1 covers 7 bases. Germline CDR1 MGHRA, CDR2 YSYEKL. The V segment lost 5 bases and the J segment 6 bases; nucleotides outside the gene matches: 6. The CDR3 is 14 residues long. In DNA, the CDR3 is TGCGCCAGCAGCAAGACAGGGTGTCATGAAAAACTGTTTTTT. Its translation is CASSKTGCHEKLFF.

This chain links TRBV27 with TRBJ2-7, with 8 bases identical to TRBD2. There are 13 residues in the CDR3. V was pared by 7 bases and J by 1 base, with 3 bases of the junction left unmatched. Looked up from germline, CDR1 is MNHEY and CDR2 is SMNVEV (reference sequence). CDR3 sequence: CASKAGESYEQYF. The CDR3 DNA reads TGTGCCAGCAAAGCGGGAGAATCCTACGAGCAGTACTTC.